This T cell receptor (beta chain) was sequenced in a study of blood T cells in healthy people across ages. V shed 1 base and J shed 6 bases, with 7 bases lying between them. The CDR3 extends over 13 amino acids. Germline-derived CDR1 and CDR2 are PRHDT and FYEKMQ (reference sequence). Ranging in age from about 6 to 90, the donors were healthy Caucasian individuals from Russia. Using a J-beta primer mix together with a sample-barcoded 5' primer, a second PCR was run for roughly 6 to 12 cycles. TCRdb ran MiXCR on the 5' RACE reads and lists one entry per CDR3 protein. The sample has about 1 million distinct CDR3 sequences, 40% to 45% seen once.

V is TRBV13 and J is TRBJ2-1; D not certain. The TCR comes from a woman aged 60-70 years in good health. Sample: blood. The DNA of the CDR3 is TGTGCCAGCAGCTTAGTGACTTTCAATGAGCAGTTCTTC. It specifies CASSLVTFNEQFF.